What follows are 24 T cell receptor beta chains derived from one specimen sequenced in a study of shared clonotypes between healthy human individuals. Here immunoSEQ multiplex PCR was the method, and the copy in TCRdb shows in-frame clones only, minus some. The profile covers some 1 million clones, with around 74% appearing a single time and less than 1.5% taken by the ten largest. Material for sequencing was memory CD4+ T cells sorted from blood. Regarding subset: CD45RA-negative fraction. The receptors shown here come from a man aged 18 to 29 in good health.

The gene calls are TRBV5-1 and TRBJ2-7; 8 bases match TRBD2. The CDR3 consists of 15 residues. After removal of 0 bases from V and 4 bases from J, the junction contained 6 bases not matched to a gene. CDR1 SGHRS and CDR2 YFSETQ come from the germline V gene. CDR3 amino acids: CASSLASGRGYEQYF. CDR3 sequence (DNA): TGCGCCAGCAGCTTGGCCAGCGGGAGAGGATACGAGCAGTACTTC.

A note on this clone: Other DNA sequences from this sample encode an identical CDR3 as well. The chain uses TRBV5-4 and TRBJ1-2, with a weak D call TRBD1 (5 bases). The CDR3 runs to 13 residues. Trimming stripped 3 bases from V and 5 bases from J, with 11 bases between. Germline CDR1 is SGHNT and CDR2 is YYREEE (reference sequence). CDR3 sequence: CASSSQGGYGYTF. CDR3 coding DNA: TGTGCCAGCAGCTCCCAGGGTGGGTATGGCTACACCTTC. Full variable domain (missing parts from reference TRBV5-4 and TRBJ1-2): ETGVTQSPTHLIKTRGQQVTLRCSSQSGHNTVSWYQQALGQGPQFIFQYYREEENGRGNFPPRFSGLQFPNYSSELNVNALELDDSALYLCASSSQGGYGYTFGSGTRLTVV.

As concerns this clone: Compared with germline, one end of the junction differs, possibly owing to a read error. Other DNA sequences of this sample code for an identical CDR3. This chain connects TRBV9 to TRBJ1-2; 7 positions match TRBD1. CDR1 SGDLS and CDR2 YYNGEE come from the germline V gene. The CDR3 is 15 residues long. CDR3 amino acids: CASSGQVSPNYGYTF. CDR3 coding DNA: TGTGCTAGCAGCGGACAGGTTTCCCCAAACTATGGCTACACCTTC.

The chain combines TRBV7-2 with TRBJ2-3, with D perhaps TRBD2 (6 bases). This CDR3 has 16 amino acids. Trimming shortened V by 1 base and J by 2 bases, and 13 bases separated the two germline ends. Germline V gives CDR1 SGHTA, CDR2 FQGNSA. The CDR3 DNA reads TGTGCCAGCAGCTTAGGCGGGGCTGGGATCACAGATACGCAGTATTTT. Residues: CASSLGGAGITDTQYF.

This sequence joins TRBV6-1 and TRBJ2-7, with a tentative D call TRBD1 (6 bases). The CDR3 totals 13 residues. Germline V gene sequence: CDR1 MNHNS, CDR2 SASEGT. Trimming stripped 6 bases from V and 1 base from J, with 10 bases between. CDR3 bases: TGTGCCAGCAGGGGACACTTGTCCTACGAGCAGTACTTC. Residues: CASRGHLSYEQYF.

The chain carries TRBV30 and TRBJ2-5; D is perhaps TRBD1 (5 bases). This CDR3 has 12 amino acids. Trimming took off 4 bases at V and 0 bases at J, with 6 bases between the two ends. Germline values: CDR1 GTSNPN, CDR2 SVGIG (reference sequence). CDR3 region: CAWKDNQETQYF. Here the CDR3 DNA reads TGTGCCTGGAAGGACAACCAAGAGACCCAGTACTTC.

The gene calls are TRBV6-1 and TRBJ1-1; 7 bases line up with TRBD1. The V gene end was trimmed by 1 base and the J gene end by 4 bases; junction bases not matched to a gene: 9. This CDR3 comprises 16 residues. The germline CDR1 and CDR2 sequences are MNHNS and SASEGT. The CDR3 DNA follows: TGTGCCAGCAGTGAAGAGGGGGCTGGTTTGGGCACTGAAGCTTTCTTT. This sequence encodes CASSEEGAGLGTEAFF.

For this clone: This same CDR3 is encoded by further DNA sequences in the sample. This sequence joins TRBV10-3 and TRBJ2-5, with D possibly TRBD2 on 6 matching bases. Germline V CDR1 and CDR2: ENHRY, SYGVKD. This CDR3 comprises 14 residues. Trimming removed 2 bases at V and 4 bases at J, with 11 bases between. The CDR3 sequence is CAISEGRLGETQYF. The CDR3, as DNA: TGTGCCATCAGTGAGGGGAGGCTGGGAGAGACCCAGTACTTC.

The CDR3 DNA sequence: TGTGCCAGCAGCCTATCCACGAGGGGAGGGGCCGAGACCCAGTACTTC. Encoded protein: CASSLSTRGGAETQYF. The chain combines TRBV7-2 with TRBJ2-5; 7 bases line up with TRBD2. The germline V gene encodes CDR1 SGHTA and CDR2 FQGNSA. The CDR3 is 16 residues long. V lost 5 bases and J lost 5; bases outside the gene matches: 14.

In the case of this clone: The same CDR3 also results from other DNA sequences found in this sample. The V gene is TRBV28, the J gene TRBJ2-3; a weak D match, TRBD2 (5 bases). With 2 bases removed from V and 0 bases from J, the gap between germline ends came to 6 bases. The CDR3 has 14 residues. Germline V gives CDR1 MDHEN, CDR2 SYDVKM. The CDR3 nucleotides read TGTGCCAGCAGTTTAGCGGGCAGCACAGATACGCAGTATTTT. It yields the protein CASSLAGSTDTQYF.

J is TRBJ2-3 and V is TRBV18, with D perhaps matching TRBD2 (5 bases). CDR1 is KGHSH, CDR2 LQKENI, per germline. This CDR3 has 16 residues. Trimming shortened V by 0 bases and J by 2 bases, and 12 bases separated the two germline ends. The CDR3: CASSPPGLAVTDTQYF. The CDR3 coding sequence is TGTGCCAGCTCACCACCGGGCCTAGCAGTCACAGATACGCAGTATTTT.

This clone was detected ten times or more. This chain joins TRBV5-1 and TRBJ1-5; tentatively, D is TRBD1 (5 bases). Trimming shortened V by 5 bases and J by 4 bases, and 13 bases separated the two germline ends. This CDR3 spans 14 amino acids. Germline-derived CDR1 and CDR2 are SGHRS and YFSETQ. CDR3 region: CASSVRGGNQPQHF. The CDR3, as DNA: TGCGCCAGCAGTGTGAGGGGAGGAAATCAGCCCCAGCATTTT.

V and J are TRBV5-1 and TRBJ2-6, with TRBD1 matching over 8 bases. V dropped 4 bases and J dropped 3; count of bases not matched to a gene: 9. The germline gives CDR1 SGHRS, CDR2 YFSETQ. The CDR3 is made up of 17 amino acids. The CDR3 DNA reads as TGCGCCAGCAGCCTGAGGCAGGGGGCTGTTGGGGCCAACGTCCTGACTTTC. It translates to CASSLRQGAVGANVLTF. The complete variable domain, with remaining parts taken from reference TRBV5-1 and TRBJ2-6, reads KAGVTQTPRYLIKTRGQQVTLSCSPISGHRSVSWYQQTPGQGLQFLFEYFSETQRNKGNFPGRFSGRQFSNSRSEMNVSTLELGDSALYLCASSLRQGAVGANVLTFGAGSRLTVL.

V and J are TRBV6-6 and TRBJ2-5, with 7 bases aligning to TRBD1. From germline, CDR1 is MNHNY and CDR2 SVGAGI (reference sequence). The J segment lost 2 bases and the V segment lost 4 bases, leaving 4 bases of the junction unmatched. The CDR3 is 14 amino acids. CDR3 in DNA: TGTGCCAGCAGTTTACCGACAGGGCAAGAGACCCAGTACTTC. Encoded protein: CASSLPTGQETQYF.

The chain employs TRBV4-1 and TRBJ1-1, with D possibly matching TRBD1 (5 bases). Germline CDR1 MGHRA, CDR2 YSYEKL. The CDR3 has 15 amino acids. Trimming left V 7 bases short and J 11 bases short, with 26 bases between. The CDR3, as DNA: TGCGCCAGCACCCCCGTCCTTGTAGGGCGGTGGGGGGCTTTCTTT. This translates into CASTPVLVGRWGAFF.

V is TRBV4-3 and J is TRBJ1-4; the D gene is possibly TRBD1 (6 bases). The CDR3 is 15 residues long. Per germline, CDR1 LGHNA and CDR2 YSLEER. V lost 0 bases and J 10 bases, leaving 15 bases between the germline ends. This CDR3 is CASSQDQGSWGKLFF. CDR3 DNA sequence: TGCGCCAGCAGCCAAGACCAGGGGTCTTGGGGAAAACTGTTTTTT.

The rearrangement joins TRBV10-3 to TRBJ2-3, with TRBD2 as a possible D gene (6 bases). Germline loops: CDR1 ENHRY, CDR2 SYGVKD. The V end lost 3 bases, the J end lost 1 base, and 11 bases lay between the germline ends. The CDR3 is made up of 15 amino acids. The CDR3 reads CAISDQRLGTDTQYF. CDR3 nucleotides: TGTGCCATCAGTGACCAAAGACTAGGCACAGATACGCAGTATTTT.

The genes are TRBV2 and TRBJ2-7; tentatively, D is TRBD1 (5 bases). The germline gives CDR1 SNHLY, CDR2 FYNNEI. Trimming left V 5 bases short and J 3 bases short, with 11 bases between. The CDR3 is made up of 13 amino acids. The CDR3 region is CASSQGTRYEQYF. CDR3 nucleotide sequence: TGTGCCAGCAGTCAGGGCACGCGCTACGAGCAGTACTTC.

This rearrangement joins TRBV7-9 to TRBJ1-2, with no clear D. Germline CDR1 and CDR2: SEHNR and FQNEAQ (reference sequence). The CDR3 contains 13 residues. Trimming removed 4 bases at V and 0 bases at J, with 6 bases between. The CDR3 loop reads CASSSNSNYGYTF. CDR3 in DNA: TGTGCCAGCAGCTCCAATTCTAACTATGGCTACACCTTC.

The rearrangement joins TRBV18 to TRBJ1-2; D gene uncertain. The CDR3 has 14 residues. The V and J ends lost 3 bases and 4 bases respectively, with 12 bases between them. Germline V lookup: CDR1 KGHSH, CDR2 LQKENI. CDR3 DNA sequence: TGTGCCAGCTCACCCGGGCGAGATATCTATGGCTACACCTTC. This gives the protein CASSPGRDIYGYTF.

The V call is TRBV5-1, the J call TRBJ2-7; D ambiguous. The CDR3 runs 13 residues. From germline, CDR1 is SGHRS and CDR2 YFSETQ. The germline V and J ends were trimmed by 1 base and 5 bases, with 10 bases remaining between them. Here the CDR3 DNA reads TGCGCCAGCAGCTTGCATGCTTCCGACGAGCAGTACTTC. Its protein is CASSLHASDEQYF.

The chain joins TRBV2 to TRBJ2-7; 9 nucleotides agree with TRBD1. After removal of 6 bases from V and 3 bases from J, the junction contained 12 bases not matched to a gene. This CDR3 region has 16 residues. The germline V gene encodes CDR1 SNHLY and CDR2 FYNNEI. Here the CDR3 reads CASRANPGTGFYEQYF. DNA for the CDR3: TGTGCCAGCAGAGCAAATCCCGGGACAGGGTTCTACGAGCAGTACTTC.

The chain joins TRBV10-2 to TRBJ2-2; 7 nucleotides line up with TRBD2. V gave up 1 base and J gave up 4 bases; unmatched junction bases: 6. The CDR3 has 16 amino acids. The germline V gene has CDR1 WSHSY and CDR2 SAAADI. For the CDR3, the DNA is TGCGCCAGCAGTGAGTTGGGAGGGCGTGGCACCGGGGAGCTGTTTTTT. It encodes CASSELGGRGTGELFF.

The V gene is TRBV11-2, the J gene TRBJ1-2, with 8 bases lining up with TRBD1. The CDR3 extends over 14 amino acids. V dropped 5 bases and J dropped 8; count of bases not matched to a gene: 10. Germline assignment: CDR1 SGHAT and CDR2 FQNNGV. The chain's CDR3 is CASSPQGGGKGYTF. CDR3 nucleotides: TGTGCCAGCAGCCCACAGGGGGGAGGGAAAGGCTACACCTTC.